This TCR beta chain is drawn from a study of radiotherapy plus CTLA-4 blockade in lung cancer listed by TCRdb under 2018. At the level of the whole study: Objective responses were observed in 15% to 20% of enrolled patients, and disease control was achieved in around 28%.

Concerning this clone itself: There is no known antigen for this receptor. No base-level quality is on record; no much larger clone is a single base apart.

On the study overall, not on this receptor specifically: The strongest predictors of response, as reported, were early dynamic changes in blood T cell clones along with a rise in serum interferon-beta after radiation. After treatment with radiotherapy and ipilimumab, TCR clones that originated in tumors expanded in peripheral blood.

Focal radiation therapy combined with CTLA-4 blockade (ipilimumab) was tested in patients with chemo-refractory metastatic non-small-cell lung cancer. For CDR1 and CDR2, the germline V gene lists MNHNS and SASEGT. Ends trimmed: V by 3 bases, J by 1 base; bases unmatched to a gene: 1. The CDR3, cysteine through phenylalanine, is 16 amino acids long. Only the CDR3 part of the read is kept: 48 bases, read in frame from the first base. Preparation of the library involved the immunoSEQ multiplex PCR assay. TCRdb obtained this table from immuneACCESS and retained in-frame rearrangements with V and J assigned. These tables miss some clones; where compared with another copy, unresolved V genes account for less than half of the shortfall, and the remainder is unexplained. The sample data list nearly 95,000 clones, and around 80% of these were observed just once. Together, the top ten hold about 25% of the sample.

This chain is built from TRBV6-1 and TRBJ2-2, with 11 junctional bases fitting TRBD2. Sequencing was performed on peripheral blood, taken from a patient treated with radiotherapy plus ipilimumab. The TCR comes from a human donor with non-small cell lung cancer that progressed on radiotherapy plus ipilimumab. Here is the DNA: TGTGCCAGCAGTGAGACTAGCGGGGTGAACACCGGGGAGCTGTTTTTT. This codes for CASSETSGVNTGELFF.